These 28 T cell receptor beta chains came from one sample sequenced in a study of spatial heterogeneity in lung cancer. Whole-study results and caveats: Mutation tallies in tumors tracked expanded intratumoral alpha and beta TCR counts.

One entry per CDR3 protein results from TCRdb running MiXCR on the 5' RACE reads. Among 20,000 to 30,000 distinct CDR3 sequences listed, 8.8% were seen once. Documented time point: sample taken at primary tumor resection. No cognate antigen is known for these TCRs. The sequences come from lung tumor tissue, collected at surgery. All receptors come from a male donor with early-stage non-small cell lung cancer.

This clonotype was observed a handful of times. The chain joins TRBV27 to TRBJ2-2; D gene ambiguous. In germline, CDR1 is MNHEY, CDR2 SMNVEV (reference sequence). With 3 bases removed from V and 2 bases from J, the gap between germline ends came to 7 bases. CDR3 size: 14 residues. Written as DNA, the CDR3 is TGTGCCAGCAGTTTCATATTCAACACCGGGGAGCTGTTTTTT. Translated: CASSFIFNTGELFF.

This clonotype has only a few counts. The chain couples TRBV10-1 to TRBJ2-7, with D possibly matching TRBD1 (6 bases). The CDR3 is 15 residues long. Germline V gene lookup returns CDR1 WNHNN and CDR2 SYGVQD (reference sequence). V gave up 2 bases and J gave up 3 bases, with 14 bases separating them. CDR3 in DNA: TGCGCCAGCAGTGAGAAGGGGACACCAAACTACGAGCAGTACTTC. It specifies CASSEKGTPNYEQYF.

This clonotype was seen a few times. CDR3 in amino acids: CASRGYSGNTIYF. DNA for the CDR3: TGCGCCAGCAGAGGATACTCTGGAAACACCATATATTTT. The V gene is TRBV5-1, the J gene TRBJ1-3, with D unresolved. Germline V gene lookup returns CDR1 SGHRS and CDR2 YFSETQ. The CDR3 consists of 13 residues. Between the trimmed V and J ends, which lost 5 bases and 0 bases, there was a span of 6 bases.

In its sample, this clonotype was seen many times. The chain joins TRBV7-3 to TRBJ2-2; 7 bases match TRBD2. The CDR3 is 15 amino acids. Germline assignment: CDR1 SGHTA and CDR2 FQGTGA. V was clipped by 7 bases and J by 4 bases; unmatched bases: 9. Written as DNA, the CDR3 is TGTGCCAGCAAACCCCTGGGGGGGAGCACCGGGGAGCTGTTTTTT. Residues: CASKPLGGSTGELFF.

This clonotype was detected only a few times. The chain is built from TRBV12-3 or TRBV12-4 and TRBJ2-1; TRBD2 aligns across 7 bases. CDR3 length: 13 residues. Unmatched junction bases numbered 7, after V lost 5 bases and J lost 9 bases. As DNA, the CDR3 is TGTGCCAGCAGTCCCCGAGCGGGGAGTGAGCAGTTCTTC. Its protein is CASSPRAGSEQFF.

The V call is TRBV24-1, the J call TRBJ2-2, with D possibly being TRBD1 (5 bases). This CDR3 comprises 14 residues. CDR1 KGHDR and CDR2 SFDVKD come from the germline V gene. V lost 6 bases and J 5 bases, leaving 12 bases between the germline ends. The DNA of the CDR3 is TGTGCCACCAGTTCAGGGTACGTGACCGGGGAGCTGTTTTTT. It translates to CATSSGYVTGELFF.

This clonotype was picked up a small number of times. The chain joins TRBV5-4 to TRBJ2-7, with TRBD1 matching over 7 bases. The length of the CDR3 is 14 residues. The germline V gene encodes CDR1 SGHNT and CDR2 YYREEE (reference sequence). V shed 2 bases, J shed 2 bases, and the junction held 4 bases outside the gene matches. The CDR3 region has the DNA TGTGCCAGCAGCTTTGGGGGACAGACCTACGAGCAGTACTTC. Translating gives CASSFGGQTYEQYF.

This clonotype was found many times. This chain joins TRBV7-8 and TRBJ1-1; the D gene is possibly TRBD1 (5 bases). The CDR3 spans 14 residues. Germline assignment: CDR1 SGHVS and CDR2 FQNEAQ. Trimming stripped 0 bases from V and 5 bases from J, with 10 bases between. Here the CDR3 reads CASSLAGEGTEAFF. The CDR3, as DNA: TGTGCCAGCAGCTTAGCCGGGGAGGGGACTGAAGCTTTCTTT.

The V gene is TRBV9, the J gene TRBJ2-3; 9 bases are a match to TRBD2. The CDR3 extends over 16 amino acids. The V gene end was trimmed by 0 bases and the J gene end by 7 bases; junction bases not matched to a gene: 9. Per the germline V gene, CDR1 is SGDLS and CDR2 is YYNGEE. The CDR3 here is CASSVGLADLLYTQYF. The CDR3, as DNA: TGTGCCAGCAGCGTAGGACTAGCGGACCTACTTTATACGCAGTATTTT.

In its sample, this clonotype was seen many times. The V call is TRBV28, the J call TRBJ2-6; TRBD1 matches 9 bases. Germline assignment: CDR1 MDHEN and CDR2 SYDVKM. Germline trimming cut 4 bases from V and 5 bases from J; bases unmatched to any gene: 9. The CDR3 consists of 17 residues. The CDR3 sequence: CASSWGQGAIRANVLTF. CDR3 DNA sequence: TGTGCCAGCAGTTGGGGACAGGGTGCTATTAGGGCCAACGTCCTGACTTTC. Filled out from reference TRBV28 and TRBJ2-6, the complete variable domain reads DVKVTQSSRYLVKRTGEKVFLECVQDMDHENMFWYRQDPGLGLRLIYFSYDVKMKEKGDIPEGYSVSREKKERFSLILESASTNQTSMYLCASSWGQGAIRANVLTFGAGSRLTVL.

In this sample, this clonotype turned up many times. The rearrangement joins TRBV5-1 to TRBJ2-7; 8 bases map to TRBD1. Per germline, CDR1 SGHRS and CDR2 YFSETQ. V shed 7 bases, J shed 6 bases, and the junction held 6 bases outside the gene matches. The CDR3 spans 12 residues. This chain's CDR3 is CASGLDRAEQYF. The CDR3 bases are TGCGCCAGCGGGCTGGACAGGGCCGAGCAGTACTTC.

This clonotype has just a few counts. This rearrangement joins TRBV27 to TRBJ2-2, with 12 nucleotides matching TRBD2. J was trimmed by 5 bases and V by 2 bases; bases with no gene match: 0. The CDR3 loop spans 15 amino acids. Germline CDR1 is MNHEY and CDR2 is SMNVEV (reference sequence). The CDR3 DNA follows: TGTGCCAGCAGTTTAGGACTAGCGGGAACCGGGGAGCTGTTTTTT. Translated, it gives CASSLGLAGTGELFF.

This clonotype was found many times. The chain uses TRBV3-1 and TRBJ2-1; maybe TRBD1 (6 bases). From germline, CDR1 is LGHDT and CDR2 YNNKEL (reference sequence). CDR3 length: 15 residues. V was pared by 6 bases and J by 4 bases, with 16 bases between. The CDR3 DNA follows: TGTGCCAGCAGGGACAGCAACCTCTTATACAATGAGCAGTTCTTC. Its translation: CASRDSNLLYNEQFF.

This clonotype showed up many times. The rearrangement uses TRBV3-1 and TRBJ1-4; 7 bases are shared with TRBD1. The CDR3 is made up of 15 amino acids. CDR1 is LGHDT, CDR2 YNNKEL, per germline (reference sequence). V was pared by 5 bases and J by 5 bases, with 8 bases of the junction left unmatched. The CDR3, as DNA: TGTGCCAGCAGCTCCCGACAGGGAGCGAATGAAAAACTGTTTTTT. It specifies CASSSRQGANEKLFF. The whole variable domain, remainder taken from reference TRBV3-1 and TRBJ1-4, is DTAVSQTPKYLVTQMGNDKSIKCEQNLGHDTMYWYKQDSKKFLKIMFSYNNKELIINETVPNRFSPKSPDKAHLNLHINSLELGDSAVYFCASSSRQGANEKLFFGSGTQLSVL.

A few counts support this clonotype. In nucleotides, the CDR3 is TGTGCCAGCAGCCACGGGGGCGCAGGGGAAAAACTGTTTTTT. Its translation: CASSHGGAGEKLFF. This chain joins TRBV7-2 and TRBJ1-4, with D perhaps matching TRBD1 (6 bases). The CDR3 consists of 14 residues. Germline CDR1 and CDR2: SGHTA and FQGNSA. The ends were cut back, 5 bases at V and 8 bases at J, with 15 bases in the middle.

This clonotype was seen at least ten times. The rearrangement links TRBV6-5 to TRBJ2-6; weak D call: TRBD1 (6 bases). The V gene's germline CDR1 is MNHEY and CDR2 SVGAGI. Trimming removed 2 bases at V and 4 bases at J, with 12 bases between. This CDR3 has 16 amino acids. The chain's CDR3 is CASSYVQGAGANVLTF. Written as DNA, the CDR3 is TGTGCCAGCAGTTACGTACAGGGAGCCGGGGCCAACGTCCTGACTTTC.

This clonotype is medium-sized by share. This chain connects TRBV7-8 to TRBJ2-5; 7 nucleotides match TRBD2. The trim removed 1 base at V and 3 bases at J, leaving 11 bases unmatched. CDR1 is SGHVS and CDR2 is FQNEAQ in the germline V gene. The CDR3 contains 17 residues. CDR3 amino acids: CASSLVRESRAEETQYF. The CDR3 bases are TGTGCCAGCAGCTTAGTGCGGGAGTCCCGGGCAGAAGAGACCCAGTACTTC.

The genes are TRBV4-2 and TRBJ2-2; TRBD2 might be the D (6 bases). CDR3 length: 17 residues. CDR1 LGHNA and CDR2 YNFKEQ come from the germline V gene. Deletions cut 0 bases from V and 5 bases from J, with 16 bases between. The CDR3 loop is CASSQDLGFGGTGELFF. The CDR3, as DNA: TGTGCCAGCAGCCAAGATCTGGGCTTCGGAGGGACCGGGGAGCTGTTTTTT.

This clonotype was picked up many times. The gene calls are TRBV14 and TRBJ2-1; 9 nucleotides line up with TRBD2. Germline V gene lookup returns CDR1 SGHDN and CDR2 FVKESK. The CDR3 loop spans 21 amino acids. The V and J ends lost 0 bases and 0 bases, in that order; junction bases with no gene match: 15. Written as DNA, the CDR3 is TGTGCCAGCAGCCAAGAGGGACAGATGGAAACTAGCGGGTTCTCCTACAATGAGCAGTTCTTC. Protein: CASSQEGQMETSGFSYNEQFF.

Ten or more counts support this clonotype. This chain links TRBV7-2 with TRBJ2-3; perhaps TRBD2 as D (6 bases). The CDR3 has 16 residues. Trimming took 2 bases from V and 1 from J, leaving 13 bases between them. Germline V gene sequence: CDR1 SGHTA, CDR2 FQGNSA. In nucleotides, the CDR3 is TGTGCCAGCAGCTTAAGTAGCGGAGCCGGCACAGATACGCAGTATTTT. It translates to CASSLSSGAGTDTQYF.

In this sample, this clonotype turned up many times. The genes are TRBV9 and TRBJ1-1, with D possibly TRBD1 on 6 matching bases. Germline V gene data show CDR1 as SGDLS and CDR2 as YYNGEE. This CDR3 has 13 amino acids. The V gene lost 0 bases and the J gene lost 6 bases, with 9 bases spanning the gap. CDR3 residues: CASSVGTAPEAFF. The CDR3 DNA sequence: TGTGCCAGCAGCGTAGGGACAGCCCCTGAAGCTTTCTTT.

This clonotype was observed many times. The chain couples TRBV5-1 to TRBJ2-5, with D possibly being TRBD1 (6 bases). CDR1 is SGHRS, CDR2 YFSETQ, per germline. Trimming removed 4 bases from V and 6 bases from J, with 19 bases in between. This CDR3 comprises 15 residues. The CDR3 sequence is CASSNGVAGEKTQYF. DNA for the CDR3: TGCGCCAGCAGCAATGGTGTGGCAGGGGAGAAGACCCAGTACTTC.

This clonotype occurred many times. The chain uses TRBV7-2 and TRBJ2-7; D remains unclear. The V gene's germline CDR1 is SGHTA and CDR2 FQGNSA. The CDR3 is made up of 11 amino acids. With 1 base removed from V and 6 bases from J, the gap between germline ends came to 4 bases. CDR3 region: CASSLVGEQYF. The CDR3 DNA is TGTGCCAGCAGCTTAGTTGGCGAGCAGTACTTC. The whole variable domain, remainder taken from reference TRBV7-2 and TRBJ2-7, is GAGVSQSPSNKVTEKGKDVELRCDPISGHTALYWYRQSLGQGLEFLIYFQGNSAPDKSGLPSDRFSAERTGGSVSTLTIQRTQQEDSAVYLCASSLVGEQYFGPGTRLTVT.

This clonotype was observed at least ten times. This rearrangement joins TRBV18 to TRBJ2-7, with 7 bases fitting TRBD1. The CDR3 has 14 amino acids. Germline loops: CDR1 KGHSH, CDR2 LQKENI. Trimming cost V 0 bases and J 2 bases; bases outside gene matches: 1. The CDR3 here is CASSPPTGTYEQYF. The CDR3 DNA follows: TGTGCCAGCTCACCACCGACAGGGACCTACGAGCAGTACTTC.

The genes are TRBV7-9 and TRBJ2-3, with 7 bases lining up with TRBD1. The V gene's germline CDR1 is SEHNR and CDR2 FQNEAQ (reference sequence). This CDR3 is 16 amino acids long. The V segment lost 5 bases and the J segment 4 bases; nucleotides outside the gene matches: 12. DNA for the CDR3: TGTGCCAGCAGCCCAAGGACAGGTCGAGGCGCAGATACGCAGTATTTT. This gives the protein CASSPRTGRGADTQYF.

In its sample, this clonotype was seen many times. V is TRBV15 and J is TRBJ1-5; perhaps TRBD1 as D (5 bases). V was shortened by 4 bases and J by 2 bases, with 15 bases between the two germline ends. The CDR3 is 16 residues long. CDR1 is LNHNV, CDR2 YYDKDF, per germline (reference sequence). CDR3 in DNA: TGTGCCACCAGCACCCTAAGTAGGGGCGGCAATCAGCCCCAGCATTTT. Protein sequence: CATSTLSRGGNQPQHF.

The genes are TRBV28 and TRBJ1-5; perhaps TRBD1 as D (6 bases). From germline, CDR1 is MDHEN and CDR2 SYDVKM. The CDR3 spans 18 residues. The V end lost 2 bases, the J end lost 0 bases, and 17 bases lay between the germline ends. CDR3 residues: CASSLGPRGIYSNQPQHF. The CDR3 DNA reads as TGTGCCAGCAGTTTAGGGCCCAGGGGTATCTATAGCAATCAGCCCCAGCATTTT.

This chain uses TRBV7-2 with TRBJ1-2; D gene unclear. Germline CDR1 and CDR2: SGHTA and FQGNSA. The CDR3 has 12 amino acids. V shed 3 bases and J shed 6 bases, with 8 bases lying between them. The CDR3, as DNA: TGTGCCAGCAGCTTTGACCTAAATGGCTACACCTTC. It encodes CASSFDLNGYTF.